A selection of T cell receptor beta chains follows, all from one sample in a study of response to subunit inactivated influenza vaccine. In TCRdb, the RT-PCR reads were re-called with MiXCR into one record per CDR3 protein. The sample yields over 150,000 distinct CDR3 sequences, roughly 14% seen once. Sequences were derived from CD8+ T cells sorted from PBMCs, sampled 5 days after vaccination. Receptors were obtained from a man between 50 and 59 years old who received an inactivated influenza vaccine. Each CDR3 is given with its conserved first and last residue. Each record gives: J gene, clone size, V gene, D gene, CDR3 protein, CDR3 DNA. A D gene is named only where the DNA matches it firmly. Clone size is given for some rows only: seen once, a few or many times, or a class if the clone is expanded.

>TRBJ2-7|-|TRBV7-8|TRBD2
CASRSGTSGGYSYEQYF
TGTGCCAGCAGATCCGGGACTAGCGGGGGCTACTCCTACGAGCAGTACTTC
>TRBJ1-1|-|TRBV7-8|-
CASSSAAGTRNTEAFF
TGTGCCAGCAGCTCTGCGGCCGGGACAAGGAACACTGAAGCTTTCTTT
>TRBJ2-2|few|TRBV7-3|TRBD2
CASSLTIASGGLLGDTGELFF
TGTGCCAGCAGCTTAACGATCGCTAGCGGGGGCCTCCTAGGGGACACCGGGGAGCTGTTTTTT
>TRBJ1-5|many|TRBV10-2|TRBD1
CASSDTGGYGQPQHF
TGCGCCAGCAGTGACACAGGGGGCTACGGTCAGCCCCAGCATTTT
>TRBJ2-5|-|TRBV12-3/TRBV12-4|TRBD2
CASSLSGLAEETQYF
TGTGCCAGCAGTTTGAGCGGACTAGCGGAGGAGACCCAGTACTTC
>TRBJ2-1|once|TRBV6-2/TRBV6-3|-
CASSYWLYNEQFF
TGTGCCAGCAGTTACTGGTTATACAATGAGCAGTTCTTC
>TRBJ1-6|-|TRBV15|-
CATSRETGYNSPLHF
TGTGCCACCAGCAGGGAGACGGGTTATAATTCACCCCTCCACTTT
>TRBJ2-1|-|TRBV30|TRBD2
CAWSPGLAGVEQFF
TGTGCCTGGAGCCCGGGACTAGCGGGAGTGGAGCAGTTCTTC
>TRBJ1-2|few|TRBV6-5|TRBD1
CASSYSGQGEVEGYTF
TGTGCCAGCAGTTACTCGGGACAGGGGGAAGTGGAAGGCTACACCTTC
>TRBJ2-1|few|TRBV11-1|TRBD1
CASSPGQVSYNEQFF
TGTGCCAGCAGCCCCGGACAGGTCTCCTACAATGAGCAGTTCTTC
>TRBJ2-3|few|TRBV5-1|-
CASSLGGSMADTQYF
TGCGCCAGCAGCCTCGGGGGAAGTATGGCAGATACGCAGTATTTT
>TRBJ2-1|-|TRBV11-2|TRBD2
CASSSSGGAIYNEQFF
TGTGCCAGCAGCTCTAGCGGGGGGGCCATCTACAATGAGCAGTTCTTC
>TRBJ2-1|many|TRBV29-1|-
CSVDGRTSSYNEQFF
TGCAGCGTTGATGGGAGGACGAGCTCCTACAATGAGCAGTTCTTC
>TRBJ2-2|-|TRBV9|-
CASSLPVAFANTGELFF
TGTGCCAGCAGCCTCCCGGTGGCGTTCGCGAACACCGGGGAGCTGTTTTTT
>TRBJ2-7|-|TRBV7-9|-
CASSSANYEQYF
TGTGCCAGCAGCTCCGCCAACTACGAGCAGTACTTC
>TRBJ2-5|-|TRBV7-9|-
CASSSPLRMETQYF
TGTGCCAGCAGCTCTCCTTTACGGATGGAGACCCAGTACTTC
>TRBJ2-1|few|TRBV15|TRBD2
CATSRDVAGKGNEQFF
TGTGCCACCAGCAGAGATGTAGCGGGAAAAGGCAATGAGCAGTTCTTC
>TRBJ2-7|few|TRBV12-3/TRBV12-4|TRBD1
CASTAGTGGYEQYF
TGTGCCAGCACCGCCGGGACAGGGGGCTACGAGCAGTACTTC
>TRBJ2-7|few|TRBV27|TRBD2
CASSLFAGAPEQYF
TGTGCCAGCAGTTTATTTGCGGGAGCCCCCGAGCAGTACTTC
>TRBJ2-3|-|TRBV7-9|-
CASSLWSNTQYF
TGTGCCAGCAGCTTATGGAGTAATACGCAGTATTTT
>TRBJ2-7|-|TRBV10-2|-
CASGSGDEQYF
TGCGCCAGCGGCTCAGGGGACGAGCAGTACTTC
>TRBJ2-1|-|TRBV6-5|-
CASSYSINNEQFF
TGTGCCAGCAGTTACTCGATTAACAATGAGCAGTTCTTC
>TRBJ1-1|-|TRBV7-9|-
CASSPWGVNTEAFF
TGTGCCAGCAGCCCGTGGGGGGTGAACACTGAAGCTTTCTTT
>TRBJ2-3|few|TRBV6-5|-
CASSYSPGVNTDTQYF
TGTGCCAGCAGTTACTCGCCGGGGGTAAACACAGATACGCAGTATTTT
>TRBJ1-1|once|TRBV28|-
CASSFQNTEAFF
TGTGCCAGCAGTTTTCAGAACACTGAAGCTTTCTTT
>TRBJ2-7|-|TRBV10-3|TRBD2
CAISGLAGGYEQYF
TGTGCCATCAGTGGACTAGCGGGAGGCTACGAGCAGTACTTC
>TRBJ1-2|-|TRBV27|-
CASSLSLAVNYGYTF
TGTGCCAGCAGTTTAAGTCTGGCGGTGAACTATGGCTACACCTTC
>TRBJ2-1|once|TRBV7-9|-
CASSSEPNEQFF
TGTGCCAGCAGCTCCGAACCCAATGAGCAGTTCTTC
>TRBJ1-2|few|TRBV11-1|-
CASSPQGGARQERNGYTF
TGTGCCAGCAGTCCCCAGGGAGGGGCCCGACAGGAGCGCAATGGCTACACCTTC
>TRBJ2-2|few|TRBV10-3|TRBD2
CAISVVLAGGPRGTGELFF
TGTGCCATCAGTGTCGTGCTAGCGGGAGGGCCACGAGGCACCGGGGAGCTGTTTTTT
>TRBJ2-3|few|TRBV18|TRBD2
CASSPSPTRGIDTQYF
TGTGCCAGCTCACCAAGTCCTACGCGGGGGATAGATACGCAGTATTTT
>TRBJ1-4|few|TRBV10-3|-
CAISEEATNEKLFF
TGTGCCATCAGTGAGGAGGCAACTAATGAAAAACTGTTTTTT
>TRBJ2-1|few|TRBV5-1|-
CASSFTDHEQFF
TGCGCCAGCAGCTTCACGGACCACGAGCAGTTCTTC
>TRBJ1-1|-|TRBV2|-
CASSEPVSDTEAFF
TGTGCCAGCAGTGAACCGGTTTCAGACACTGAAGCTTTCTTT
>TRBJ2-7|few|TRBV28|-
CASSFLGDTSYEQYF
TGTGCCAGCAGTTTTCTAGGTGACACCTCCTACGAGCAGTACTTC
>TRBJ1-6|many|TRBV20-1|-
CSARGVRETYNSPLHF
TGCAGTGCTAGAGGGGTACGGGAGACCTATAATTCACCCCTCCACTTT
>TRBJ2-2|few|TRBV6-5|-
CASSYSSWGSGELFF
TGTGCCAGCAGTTACTCGAGCTGGGGGAGCGGGGAGCTGTTTTTT
>TRBJ2-1|few|TRBV6-5|TRBD2
CASSSGLAGQYNEQFF
TGTGCCAGCAGTTCGGGACTAGCGGGACAGTACAATGAGCAGTTCTTC
>TRBJ2-3|-|TRBV10-3|-
CAISGLGRTQRTDTQYF
TGTGCCATCAGTGGCCTGGGACGGACCCAGCGCACAGATACGCAGTATTTT
>TRBJ2-5|few|TRBV7-3|TRBD1
CASSQGTGKGETQYF
TGTGCCAGCAGCCAAGGGACAGGGAAAGGAGAGACCCAGTACTTC
>TRBJ2-1|few|TRBV9|-
CASSATENEQFF
TGTGCCAGCAGCGCCACGGAGAATGAGCAGTTCTTC
>TRBJ2-5|few|TRBV24-1|TRBD1
CATSEPGQGLQETQYF
TGTGCCACCAGTGAACCGGGACAGGGGCTCCAAGAGACCCAGTACTTC
>TRBJ1-2|-|TRBV4-1|-
CASSPGIGSSLGYTF
TGCGCCAGCAGCCCGGGCATCGGTTCCAGTCTTGGCTACACCTTC
>TRBJ1-5|many|TRBV11-2|TRBD1
CASSLGQGISDSNQPQHF
TGTGCCAGCAGCTTAGGACAGGGCATATCAGATAGCAATCAGCCCCAGCATTTT
>TRBJ2-1|-|TRBV6-2/TRBV6-3|TRBD2
CASRASGSLYNEQFF
TGTGCCAGCAGAGCGAGCGGGAGCCTCTACAATGAGCAGTTCTTC
>TRBJ2-7|-|TRBV10-3|-
CAISESVVRLAYEQYF
TGTGCCATCAGTGAGTCAGTGGTGCGACTTGCCTACGAGCAGTACTTC
>TRBJ2-1|-|TRBV27|-
CASSLSIGYNEQFF
TGTGCCAGCAGTTTATCGATCGGGTACAATGAGCAGTTCTTC
>TRBJ2-1|-|TRBV24-1|TRBD1
CATSGEKTGVYEQFF
TGTGCCACCAGTGGAGAGAAGACAGGGGTCTATGAGCAGTTCTTC
>TRBJ1-3|few|TRBV7-8|-
CASSLGIAGGNTIYF
TGTGCCAGCAGCCTCGGGATAGCGGGAGGAAACACCATATATTTT
>TRBJ1-4|few|TRBV25-1|-
CASSEWGGSTNEKLFF
TGTGCCAGCAGTGAATGGGGGGGATCAACTAATGAAAAACTGTTTTTT
>TRBJ2-2|few|TRBV7-9|-
CASSLSGPAGELFF
TGTGCCAGCAGCTTAAGCGGTCCGGCCGGGGAGCTGTTTTTT